One and the same sample provided the 13 T cell receptor beta chains below, sequenced in a study of CD4+ T cells in melanoma. Sequencing was performed with immunoSEQ multiplex PCR; in TCRdb, only in-frame clones are kept and a portion is missing. The repertoire consists of 50,000 or so clones, with 75% to 90% occurring once and the leading ten covering roughly 12%. The sample was peripheral blood. The receptors come from a human donor with melanoma.

J is TRBJ2-3 and V is TRBV4-1; D might be TRBD1 or TRBD2, each matching 6 bases. Germline values: CDR1 MGHRA, CDR2 YSYEKL. Trimming removed 4 bases at V and 2 bases at J, with 19 bases between. The CDR3 runs 17 residues. The CDR3 nucleotides are TGCGCCAGCAGCCCGTACGGGATCGGGGGACACACAGATACGCAGTATTTT. This codes for CASSPYGIGGHTDTQYF.

V usage is TRBV4-3 and J usage is TRBJ1-1, with D uncertain. The CDR3 has 15 residues. Trimming removed 0 bases at V and 1 base at J, with 9 bases between. The germline gives CDR1 LGHNA, CDR2 YSLEER. The chain's CDR3 is CASSQEVGSNTEAFF. DNA for the CDR3: TGCGCCAGCAGCCAAGAGGTGGGGTCGAACACTGAAGCTTTCTTT.

The rearrangement joins TRBV7-8 to TRBJ2-1; D may be TRBD2 (6 bases). Germline CDR1 SGHVS, CDR2 FQNEAQ. V was clipped by 6 bases and J by 5 bases, with 14 bases between them. This CDR3 has 14 amino acids. The CDR3 spells CASRRSGSNNEQFF. The DNA of the CDR3 is TGTGCCAGCAGGCGCAGCGGGTCCAACAATGAGCAGTTCTTC.

The chain carries TRBV29-1 and TRBJ2-1, with TRBD2 matching 8 bases. Germline V gene lookup returns CDR1 SQVTM and CDR2 ANQGSEA. The V and J ends lost 6 bases and 3 bases, in that order; junction bases with no gene match: 7. This CDR3 has 14 residues. CDR3 nucleotide sequence: TGCAGCGTCGCGGCCGGGACTAGCTACAATGAGCAGTTCTTC. Translated, it gives CSVAAGTSYNEQFF.

The chain combines TRBV19 with TRBJ1-1, with 8 nucleotides matching TRBD1. Looked up from germline, CDR1 is LNHDA and CDR2 is SQIVND (reference sequence). Losses at the gene ends were 5 bases for V and 0 bases for J; bases not matched to a gene: 5. The CDR3 is 15 amino acids. The CDR3 coding sequence is TGTGCCAGTAGTCCAGACAGGGGATTGAACACTGAAGCTTTCTTT. It yields the protein CASSPDRGLNTEAFF.

CDR3 coding DNA: TGTGCCAGCAGCTTAGGAGCGGGGGGGACGAATGAGCAGTTCTTC. It encodes CASSLGAGGTNEQFF. The rearrangement uses TRBV7-2 and TRBJ2-1; 10 positions match TRBD2. The germline V gene encodes CDR1 SGHTA and CDR2 FQGNSA. CDR3 size: 15 residues. Trimming removed 1 base from V and 7 bases from J; junction bases left unmatched: 4. Using reference TRBV7-2 and TRBJ2-1 for the parts outside the CDR3, the full variable domain is GAGVSQSPSNKVTEKGKDVELRCDPISGHTALYWYRQSLGQGLEFLIYFQGNSAPDKSGLPSDRFSAERTGGSVSTLTIQRTQQEDSAVYLCASSLGAGGTNEQFFGPGTRLTVL.

In its sample, this clone was seen once. The J gene is TRBJ1-5, the V gene TRBV6-5, with D perhaps matching TRBD1 (5 bases). This CDR3 is 14 amino acids long. V was shortened by 6 bases and J by 6 bases, with 15 bases between the two germline ends. Germline values: CDR1 MNHEY, CDR2 SVGAGI. CDR3 residues: CASRSGQKSQPQHF. The CDR3 bases are TGTGCCAGCAGGTCCGGACAAAAAAGTCAGCCCCAGCATTTT.

V is TRBV11-2 and J is TRBJ2-7; 10 nucleotides match TRBD1. Losses at the gene ends were 3 bases for V and 4 bases for J; bases not matched to a gene: 3. Germline V gene lookup returns CDR1 SGHAT and CDR2 FQNNGV. The CDR3 spans 14 residues. This chain's CDR3 is CASSLDRGGYEQYF. In DNA, the CDR3 is TGTGCCAGCAGCTTGGACAGGGGGGGGTACGAGCAGTACTTC.

The chain joins TRBV19 to TRBJ1-2; 7 bases match TRBD1. CDR1 is LNHDA and CDR2 is SQIVND in the germline V gene (reference sequence). The J segment lost 1 base and the V segment lost 6 bases, leaving 14 bases of the junction unmatched. This CDR3 region has 17 residues. CDR3 region: CASRSDRDRANNYGYTF. Written as DNA, the CDR3 is TGTGCCAGTAGGTCCGACCGCGACAGGGCTAATAACTATGGCTACACCTTC.

The chain has TRBV27 and TRBJ2-7; 7 positions agree with TRBD2. V lost 2 bases to trimming and J lost 2 bases; unmatched junction nucleotides: 6. The CDR3 is made up of 15 amino acids. Germline V gene sequence: CDR1 MNHEY, CDR2 SMNVEV (reference sequence). The CDR3 DNA reads TGTGCCAGCAGTTTACGGGGACTACCACCCTACGAGCAGTACTTC. It is translated as CASSLRGLPPYEQYF.

The gene calls are TRBV27 and TRBJ2-7; D is tentatively TRBD1 or TRBD2 (5 bases each). The CDR3 totals 14 residues. CDR1 MNHEY and CDR2 SMNVEV come from the germline V gene (reference sequence). The germline V and J ends were trimmed by 4 bases and 2 bases, with 12 bases remaining between them. The CDR3 nucleotides read TGTGCCAGCAGTTATCGGGGCGAACCCTACGAGCAGTACTTC. It encodes CASSYRGEPYEQYF.

This sequence joins TRBV5-5 and TRBJ1-6; no clear D gene. Germline V gene sequence: CDR1 SGHKS, CDR2 YYEKEE (reference sequence). This CDR3 spans 14 amino acids. V was cut by 0 bases and J by 5 bases, with 6 bases left in between. The CDR3 sequence is CASSLGGNNSPLHF. CDR3 sequence (DNA): TGTGCCAGCAGCTTGGGCGGGAATAATTCACCCCTCCACTTT.

This chain links TRBV5-5 with TRBJ1-2; D ambiguous. Between the trimmed V and J ends, which lost 1 base and 0 bases, there was a span of 10 bases. The CDR3 length is 15 residues. In germline, CDR1 is SGHKS, CDR2 YYEKEE (reference sequence). Here the CDR3 reads CASSLLSGSNYGYTF. The CDR3 nucleotides are TGTGCCAGCAGCTTGCTTTCGGGATCTAACTATGGCTACACCTTC.